This entry features one T cell receptor beta chain sequence. The antigen remains undetermined. This CDR3 is 15 amino acids long. Trimming took 8 bases from V and 4 from J; bases not matched to a gene: 9. The germline V gene encodes CDR1 WNHNN and CDR2 SYGVQD (reference sequence). This specimen belongs to a study of cytomegalovirus exposure and HLA in healthy donors. In the study overall: Earlier results showed 90 million to 130 million unique TCR beta sequences derived from roughly 180 million T cells. Study-level results: Among immune exposure information, only CMV serostatus was available. A missense variant in DCLRE1C was later tied to TCR beta V- and J-gene trimming.

PCR employed 60 Vbeta and 13 Jbeta primers. The assay was immunoSEQ multiplex PCR, and TCRdb's table has in-frame clones only and misses some. The table records some 100,000 clones, 55% to 75% of them present only once. Sample: PBMCs. The V gene is TRBV10-1, the J gene TRBJ2-1, with 9 bases matching TRBD2. The clonotype comes from a woman aged 45 to 65 in good health and CMV-seropositive. CDR3 bases: TGCGCCAGCTCAAGCACTAGCGGGCATTACAATGAGCAGTTCTTC. Its translation: CASSSTSGHYNEQFF.